This TCR beta chain was found in a study of read filtering for tumor transcriptome and immune sequencing. Study at large: Among patients, 17 to 20 were male and more than 13 female, aged 47 to 80 (mean about 66).

Deletions cut 3 bases from V and 0 bases from J, with 21 bases between. The CDR3 is 18 amino acids. Germline CDR1 is SGHNT and CDR2 is YENEEA. This clonotype showed up many times. The library was built from about 400 ng RNA with molecular barcoded adaptors for alpha/delta and beta/gamma chains. MiXCR, applied by TCRdb to the reads, yields one record per CDR3 protein. Of approximately 50,000 distinct CDR3 sequences in the sample, 20% were seen once. The gene calls are TRBV11-3 and TRBJ2-7; possibly TRBD1 or TRBD2 for D (5 bases each). This receptor was identified in a donor aged 40 or older with multiple myeloma. Source material: a population of CD138-negative cells sorted from bone marrow. This chain's CDR3 is CASSFLAGTGRVSYEQYF. The DNA of the CDR3 is TGTGCCAGCAGCTTCTTGGCAGGGACCGGGCGCGTCTCCTACGAGCAGTACTTC. Combining the CDR3 with reference TRBV11-3 and TRBJ2-7 gives the whole variable domain EAGVVQSPRYKIIEKKQPVAFWCNPISGHNTLYWYLQNLGQGPELLIRYENEEAVDDSQLPKDRFSAERLKGVDSTLKIQPAELGDSAVYLCASSFLAGTGRVSYEQYFGPGTRLTVT.